Only one count was recorded for the clone carrying this T cell receptor beta chain. Its antigen is not identified. The CDR3 has 14 amino acids. The V gene's germline CDR1 is SGDLS and CDR2 YYNGEE. Deletions cut 3 bases from V and 1 base from J, with 7 bases between. Time point meaning: pre-treatment sample, taken before nivolumab and TIL therapy. This entry belongs to a study of TIL therapy for anti-PD-1-resistant metastatic lung cancer. Study context: Patients had a median age of 54 years (range 38-75).

Study conclusions and caveats: The cohort had more treatment-naive, never-smoker and oncogene-addicted patients than typical.

Sequencing used immunoSEQ v3. Sequencing depth was approximately 2 million read pairs for survey level, about 5-6.5 million for deep. The table came from immunoSEQ multiplex PCR; TCRdb's copy has only in-frame clones and leaves some out. This sample carries about 50,000 clones, roughly 78% of them seen once, and the ten largest clones take under 5.5%. This TCR was sampled from a woman aged 25-85 years with non-small cell lung cancer. The material was blood, obtained at baseline. The chain is built from TRBV9 and TRBJ2-2; perhaps TRBD1 as D (6 bases). The CDR3 here is CASSATGNTGELFF. CDR3 DNA: TGTGCCAGCAGCGCGACAGGGAACACCGGGGAGCTGTTTTTT.